Shown below are 20 T cell receptor beta chains from a single sample sequenced in a study of blood T cell repertoires in COVID-19. TCRdb keeps only in-frame clones here, not all; method: immunoSEQ multiplex PCR. Among 150,000 to 200,000 clones listed, approximately 83% were seen once. Material: PBMCs or T cells enriched from blood (not recorded which). These receptors were collected from a man aged 70 or older who had been exposed to COVID-19.

There are a few counts of this clone. The rearrangement joins TRBV4-3 to TRBJ1-1; TRBD1 is a possible D gene (5 bases). The V and J ends lost 0 bases and 5 bases respectively, with 16 bases between them. CDR3 length equals 16 residues. The germline V gene encodes CDR1 LGHNA and CDR2 YSLEER. CDR3 loop: CASSQEIASQGTEAFF. For the CDR3, the DNA is TGCGCCAGCAGCCAAGAAATCGCGAGCCAGGGAACTGAAGCTTTCTTT.

The chain recombines TRBV27 with TRBJ2-3; TRBD2 is a possible D gene (6 bases). The CDR3 loop spans 14 amino acids. Germline CDR1 is MNHEY and CDR2 is SMNVEV (reference sequence). V lost 6 bases and J lost 11, with 21 bases in between. The CDR3 is CASRRSGTSAGQYF. For the CDR3, the DNA is TGTGCCAGCAGGAGGTCCGGGACTTCGGCTGGGCAGTATTTT.

This clone has a single count. The chain recombines TRBV2 with TRBJ1-3, with D possibly being TRBD1 (5 bases). CDR3 length equals 14 residues. Deletions cut 4 bases from V and 0 bases from J, with 7 bases between. The V gene's germline CDR1 is SNHLY and CDR2 FYNNEI. Here the CDR3 reads CASSVGGSGNTIYF. The CDR3 DNA reads TGTGCCAGCAGTGTGGGGGGCTCTGGAAACACCATATATTTT.

The chain is built from TRBV13 and TRBJ2-1; D possibly corresponds to TRBD2 (5 bases). Germline CDR1 reads PRHDT; CDR2 reads FYEKMQ (reference sequence). This CDR3 comprises 12 residues. Trimming removed 7 bases at V and 5 bases at J, with 9 bases between. The CDR3 region has the DNA TGTGCCAGCACGTGGCGGGACAATGAGCAGTTCTTC. This gives the protein CASTWRDNEQFF. The variable domain in full, completed from reference TRBV13 and TRBJ2-1, reads AAGVIQSPRHLIKEKRETATLKCYPIPRHDTVYWYQQGPGQDPQFLISFYEKMQSDKGSIPDRFSAQQFSDYHSELNMSSLELGDSALYFCASTWRDNEQFFGPGTRLTVL.

This clone was counted once. The genes are TRBV7-2 and TRBJ1-5, with 7 bases that match TRBD1. Germline V gene lookup returns CDR1 SGHTA and CDR2 FQGNSA. After removal of 6 bases from V and 5 bases from J, the junction contained 4 bases not matched to a gene. CDR3 length: 13 amino acids. CDR3 sequence (DNA): TGTGCCAGCAGTTCTCAGGGGGATCAGCCCCAGCATTTT. It translates to CASSSQGDQPQHF. Drawing the rest from reference TRBV7-2 and TRBJ1-5, the complete variable domain is GAGVSQSPSNKVTEKGKDVELRCDPISGHTALYWYRQSLGQGLEFLIYFQGNSAPDKSGLPSDRFSAERTGGSVSTLTIQRTQQEDSAVYLCASSSQGDQPQHFGDGTRLSIL.

The chain uses TRBV11-3 and TRBJ2-7; no firm D call. CDR1 SGHNT and CDR2 YENEEA come from the germline V gene. V was trimmed by 1 base and J by 2 bases, leaving 12 bases between them. The CDR3 has 15 amino acids. The CDR3 loop reads CASSLGALPAYEQYF. The CDR3 DNA sequence: TGTGCCAGCAGCTTAGGGGCCCTTCCGGCCTACGAGCAGTACTTC.

The genes are TRBV6-5 and TRBJ1-5; D is unresolved. Germline loops: CDR1 MNHEY, CDR2 SVGAGI. The CDR3 consists of 14 residues. Between the trimmed V and J ends, which lost 6 bases and 2 bases, there was a span of 11 bases. The CDR3 region is CASREMQGNQPQHF. The CDR3, as DNA: TGTGCCAGCAGAGAGATGCAGGGCAATCAGCCCCAGCATTTT.

This sequence joins TRBV28 and TRBJ2-7; TRBD1 agrees at 9 bases. The CDR3 consists of 15 residues. Germline V CDR1 and CDR2: MDHEN, SYDVKM. V lost 11 bases and J lost 2; bases outside the gene matches: 13. In nucleotides, the CDR3 is TGTGCCTCCCGAGTTCAGGGGACAGGGACCTACGAGCAGTACTTC. Amino acids: CASRVQGTGTYEQYF.

This clone has just a few counts. The rearrangement uses TRBV5-1 and TRBJ2-4, with 10 bases matching TRBD1. From germline, CDR1 is SGHRS and CDR2 YFSETQ. The CDR3 extends over 15 amino acids. V shed 4 bases, J shed 5 bases, and the junction held 6 bases outside the gene matches. As DNA, the CDR3 is TGCGCCAGCAGCAGATCCGGGACAGGGGAAAACATTCAGTACTTC. Amino acid sequence: CASSRSGTGENIQYF.

The chain carries TRBV11-2 and TRBJ1-1; D gene uncertain. CDR3 length: 13 residues. In germline, CDR1 is SGHAT, CDR2 FQNNGV. The V and J ends lost 4 bases and 12 bases respectively, with 18 bases between them. CDR3 coding DNA: TGTGCCAGCAGCTCCTTGAGGAAGGAACTGACTTTCTTT. Encoded protein: CASSSLRKELTFF.

The V call is TRBV6-1, the J call TRBJ1-3; D unclear. From germline, CDR1 is MNHNS and CDR2 SASEGT. V lost 0 bases and J lost 2, with 8 bases in between. The CDR3 length is 15 residues. CDR3 sequence: CASSEARGPGNTIYF. CDR3 bases: TGTGCCAGCAGTGAAGCGCGAGGGCCTGGAAACACCATATATTTT.

A single count supports this clone. The CDR3 DNA sequence: TGTGCCAGCAGTATACCTCCGGGGGGCCGGACGCCCCAGCATTTT. Translation gives CASSIPPGGRTPQHF. The V call is TRBV28, the J call TRBJ1-5; D possibly corresponds to TRBD1 (6 bases). The CDR3 runs 15 residues. Germline CDR1 is MDHEN and CDR2 is SYDVKM. V was shortened by 5 bases and J by 9 bases, with 20 bases between the two germline ends.

This chain connects TRBV5-1 to TRBJ2-1; D is uncertain. The CDR3 runs 14 residues. V dropped 3 bases and J dropped 0 bases, with 7 bases sitting between them. Germline V lookup: CDR1 SGHRS, CDR2 YFSETQ. The CDR3 loop reads CASSSLSSYNEQFF. CDR3 DNA: TGCGCCAGCAGCTCTTTGAGCTCCTACAATGAGCAGTTCTTC.

This clone was recorded once. The chain has TRBV13 and TRBJ1-5, with TRBD1 matching over 8 bases. The V segment lost 2 bases and the J segment 4 bases; nucleotides outside the gene matches: 4. This CDR3 contains 15 residues. The germline V gene has CDR1 PRHDT and CDR2 FYEKMQ (reference sequence). The CDR3 here is CASSLQGARNQPQHF. In DNA form, the CDR3 reads TGTGCCAGCAGCTTACAGGGGGCGAGGAATCAGCCCCAGCATTTT.

This rearrangement joins TRBV4-1 to TRBJ2-3, with D uncertain. CDR1 and CDR2 from the germline V gene are MGHRA and YSYEKL. The CDR3 is made up of 14 amino acids. Trimming stripped 0 bases from V and 3 bases from J, with 7 bases between. The CDR3 DNA is TGCGCCAGCAGCCAAGATAGAGGAACAGATACGCAGTATTTT. It specifies CASSQDRGTDTQYF.

The chain joins TRBV14 to TRBJ2-1, with 7 bases identical to TRBD2. This CDR3 region has 14 residues. V lost 3 bases to trimming and J lost 3 bases; unmatched junction nucleotides: 2. Germline assignment: CDR1 SGHDN and CDR2 FVKESK. The CDR3 loop is CASSHTSVYNEQFF. CDR3 bases: TGTGCCAGCAGCCATACTAGCGTCTACAATGAGCAGTTCTTC.

The DNA of the CDR3 is TGTGCCAGCAGCCGGCTAGCGGGAGGGACCTACGAGCAGTACTTC. Amino acid sequence: CASSRLAGGTYEQYF. J is TRBJ2-7 and V is TRBV7-9; 12 positions agree with TRBD2. With V trimmed by 5 bases and J by 2 bases, 4 bases remained unmatched. CDR3 length: 15 residues. Germline values: CDR1 SEHNR, CDR2 FQNEAQ (reference sequence).

This clone occurred many times. This chain connects TRBV27 to TRBJ2-7, with D tentatively TRBD2 (6 bases). Trimming removed 5 bases at V and 1 base at J, with 15 bases between. The CDR3 totals 15 residues. Per germline, CDR1 MNHEY and CDR2 SMNVEV (reference sequence). The CDR3 loop is CASSLFSGPSYEQYF. The CDR3 DNA reads as TGTGCCAGCAGTCTCTTTAGCGGACCATCCTACGAGCAGTACTTC.

The CDR3 sequence is CASSVGTGVSGGHRPVSQYF. DNA of the CDR3: TGTGCCAGCAGCGTAGGGACAGGGGTTAGCGGGGGACACAGACCAGTGTCCCAGTACTTC. This sequence joins TRBV9 and TRBJ2-5; tentatively, D is TRBD1 or TRBD2 (9 bases each). The germline gives CDR1 SGDLS, CDR2 YYNGEE. The CDR3 extends over 20 amino acids. V was clipped by 0 bases and J by 9 bases, with 33 bases between them.

The rearrangement links TRBV7-6 to TRBJ2-7; D not resolved. Germline V gives CDR1 SGHVS, CDR2 FNYEAQ. The CDR3 consists of 15 residues. Trimming shortened V by 2 bases and J by 6 bases, and 17 bases separated the two germline ends. DNA of the CDR3: TGTGCCAGCAGCTTATTATCTCCCCCCCTCTCCGAGCAGTACTTC. Its translation: CASSLLSPPLSEQYF.